The sequence of this T cell receptor (beta chain) was determined in a study of T cell changes during pregnancy in multiple sclerosis. The protocol was immunoSEQ multiplex PCR, while the TCRdb copy is restricted to in-frame clones and leaves out a portion. The data show 76,000 or so clones, over 85% seen once. The CDR3 consists of 12 residues. The V end was cut by 6 bases, the J end by 3 bases, with 6 bases between. The germline CDR1 and CDR2 sequences are MNHNS and SASEGT. This clone has just one count. The clonotype comes from a female donor in good health, enrolled as a control in a pregnancy study. The chain uses TRBV6-1 and TRBJ1-5, with D unclear. This specimen was peripheral blood, taken in the second trimester of pregnancy. CDR3 protein: CASRQINQPQHF. As DNA, the CDR3 is TGTGCCAGCAGACAAATCAATCAGCCCCAGCATTTT.